These T cell receptor beta chains were read from a single sample in a study of STAT3 mutations in large granular lymphocyte leukemia. Profiling relied on immunoSEQ multiplex PCR, and the TCRdb table lists in-frame clones only, not all of them. This sample has around 7,800 clones, with about 89% found just once. Input material: peripheral blood mononuclear cells. The origin of the receptors is an elderly man with T-cell large granular lymphocyte leukemia. Some clones in this sample may be carry-over from other donors' samples. The CDR3 runs from the conserved cysteine through the conserved F or W. Fields, in order: V gene, D gene, J gene, CDR3 DNA, CDR3 protein. A D gene is named only where the DNA matches it firmly.

V: TRBV7-2; D: -; J: TRBJ1-1; DNA: TGTGCCAGCAGTTTCGGAGGGGGGGCCACTGAAGCTTTCTTT; CDR3: CASSFGGGATEAFF
V: TRBV5-1; D: -; J: TRBJ2-5; DNA: TGCGCCAGCAGCCCCAACCCATCGGCTGAGACCCAGTACTTC; CDR3: CASSPNPSAETQYF
V: TRBV5-1; D: TRBD1; J: TRBJ1-5; DNA: TGCGCCAGCAGCCCGGGACAGGGGGCGATTCAGCCCCAGCATTTT; CDR3: CASSPGQGAIQPQHF